The present T cell receptor (beta chain) was sequenced within a study of neurological immune-mediated disorders (dated by TCRdb to about 2019). Regarding the research as a whole: The study compared peripheral blood TCR-beta repertoires of HTLV-I-associated myelopathy (HAM/TSP) patients, multiple sclerosis patients and healthy controls using UMI-based sequencing. The approximately 110 TCR-beta libraries covered PBMC samples along with longitudinal samples, technical triplicates, and paired sorted CD4+ and CD8+ T-cell subsets. The cohort was made up of approximately 69 subjects, consisting of some 14 HAM/TSP patients, approximately 35 multiple sclerosis patients and about 20 healthy controls.

To synthesize cDNA, template-switch 5'RACE was performed with a primer carrying a 10-nucleotide random unique molecular identifier so that each TCR transcript was tagged. Over 180 million TCR-beta sequences, covering 15-18 subjects, were produced in each sequencing run. The RNeasy kit was used to extract total RNA. TCR-beta VDJ regions were amplified with primers for the TCR constant region and the 5'RACE anchor, using the KAPA Real-time Library Amplification kit. A first PCR added sample indexes and Illumina adaptors, and a second PCR then raised library yield. After Ampure bead purification, the roughly 650 bp TCR product was size-selected on a 2% E-gel SizeSelection system. Before pooling, library quality was assessed on a Bioanalyzer, concentration was determined with Qubit, and library quantification was performed with the Kapa Library Quantification kit. An Illumina HiSeq 2500 was used to sequence the libraries paired-end at 2 x 150 bp. To increase sequence diversity, about 25-31% phiX was spiked into each library pool. For the original study's pipeline: The UMI-based MiGEC pipeline processed quality-filtered reads and removed over 75% of raw TCR sequences during error correction. VDJ genes were aligned to IMGT germline references, and each clonotype was defined by a unique CDR3 amino acid sequence together with V-J genes. Clonal expansion, Shannon diversity, and CDR3 relatedness (CalcPairwiseDistances, ClusterSamples) were evaluated with VDJtools, and phylogenetic trees were built with CLCbio workbench. Using coefficient-of-variation modelling across technical triplicates, the study counted a clone as expanded if it had at least 8 unique UMIs. The raw public data were reprocessed by TCRdb itself: fastp quality trimming at Q25, MiXCR clonotype calling, in-frame beta chains only. CDR3 protein duplicates are merged, each entry listing the most common genes and DNA. V and J calls and clone size were set by TCRdb, not the authors. The sample profile shows 30,000 to 35,000 distinct CDR3 sequences; 20% to 25% of them were found once. The biggest ten clones account for 30% of the sample.

This clonotype was recorded at least ten times. Its antigen is unknown. No much larger clone is present one base from it, and per-base qualities are unavailable. Sorted-subset TCR libraries were prepared from some 940,000 sorted CD4+ or CD8+ T cells. PBMCs were separated from peripheral blood using Ficoll-Hypaque density gradient centrifugation and then cryopreserved in liquid nitrogen. Paired sorted CD4+ and CD8+ subsets came from healthy controls, HAM/TSP patients and MS patients. Spanning cysteine to phenylalanine, the CDR3 consists of 14 amino acids. Only the CDR3 region is kept as DNA, spanning 42 bases read in frame from base 1. The germline V gene (reference sequence) gives CDR1 as DFQATT and CDR2 as SNEGSKA. V lost 5 bases and J lost 5 bases, and the count of bases not matched to a germline gene is 8. Summary of the overall study and its limitations: No identical CDR3 amino acid sequences were shared among expanded clones across subjects, suggesting private TCR-beta repertoires in all groups. TCR clonal expansion was highest in HAM/TSP patients and lowest in MS patients, with MS patients falling below even healthy controls.

The chain was built from TRBV20-1 and TRBJ2-5, and TRBD2 aligns with 10 junction nucleotides. The clonotype was recovered from a man aged 50 to 60 with HTLV-1-associated myelopathy (HAM/TSP). Sequencing was carried out using CD4+ T cells from blood. The CDR3 protein: CSALSGGAGETQYF. Read as DNA, the sequence is TGCAGTGCTCTAAGCGGGGGGGCCGGTGAGACCCAGTACTTC.